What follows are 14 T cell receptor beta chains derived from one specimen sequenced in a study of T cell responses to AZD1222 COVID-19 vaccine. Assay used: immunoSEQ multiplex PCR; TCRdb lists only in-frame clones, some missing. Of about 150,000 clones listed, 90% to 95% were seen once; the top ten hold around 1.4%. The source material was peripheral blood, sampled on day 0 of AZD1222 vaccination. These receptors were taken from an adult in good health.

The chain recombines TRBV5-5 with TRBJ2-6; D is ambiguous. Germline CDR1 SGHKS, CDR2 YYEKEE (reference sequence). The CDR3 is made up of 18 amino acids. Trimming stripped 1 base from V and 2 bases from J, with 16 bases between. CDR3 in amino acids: CASSLISPARPGANVLTF. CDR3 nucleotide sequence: TGTGCCAGCAGCTTGATCTCCCCAGCCAGACCTGGGGCCAACGTCCTGACTTTC.

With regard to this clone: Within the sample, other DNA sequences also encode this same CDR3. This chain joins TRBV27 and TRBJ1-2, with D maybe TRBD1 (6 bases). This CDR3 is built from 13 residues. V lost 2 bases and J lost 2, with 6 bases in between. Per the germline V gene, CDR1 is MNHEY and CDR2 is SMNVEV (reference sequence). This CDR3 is CASSLRGNYGYTF. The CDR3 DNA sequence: TGTGCCAGCAGTTTAAGGGGGAACTATGGCTACACCTTC.

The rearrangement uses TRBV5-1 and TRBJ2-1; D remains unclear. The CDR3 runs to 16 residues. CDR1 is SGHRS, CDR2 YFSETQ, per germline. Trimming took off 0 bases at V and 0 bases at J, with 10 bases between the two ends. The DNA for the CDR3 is TGCGCCAGCAGCTTGGCCGGAGCCCTCTCCTACAATGAGCAGTTCTTC. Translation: CASSLAGALSYNEQFF.

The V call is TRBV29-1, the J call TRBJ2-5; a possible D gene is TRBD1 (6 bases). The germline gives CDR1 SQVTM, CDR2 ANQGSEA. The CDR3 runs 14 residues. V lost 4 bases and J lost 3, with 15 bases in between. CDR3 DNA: TGCAGCGTTGTGGTGGGACATACTAAAGAGACCCAGTACTTC. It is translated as CSVVVGHTKETQYF.

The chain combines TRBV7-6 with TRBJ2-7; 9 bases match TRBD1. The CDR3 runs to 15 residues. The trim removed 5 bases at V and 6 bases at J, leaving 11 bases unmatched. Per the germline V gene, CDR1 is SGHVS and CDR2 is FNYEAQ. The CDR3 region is CASSVDRGSVGEQYF. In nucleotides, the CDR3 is TGTGCCAGCAGCGTCGACAGGGGGTCGGTAGGCGAGCAGTACTTC.

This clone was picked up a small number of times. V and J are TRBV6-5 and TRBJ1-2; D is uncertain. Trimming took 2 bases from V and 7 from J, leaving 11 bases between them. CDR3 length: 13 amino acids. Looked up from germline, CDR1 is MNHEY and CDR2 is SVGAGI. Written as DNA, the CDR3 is TGTGCCAGCAGTTACGCAACGAGGGCTGGCTACACCTTC. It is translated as CASSYATRAGYTF.

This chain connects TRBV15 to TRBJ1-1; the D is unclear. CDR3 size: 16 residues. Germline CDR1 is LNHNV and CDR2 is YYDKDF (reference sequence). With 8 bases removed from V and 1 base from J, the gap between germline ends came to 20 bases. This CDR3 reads CATSWSTLAANTEAFF. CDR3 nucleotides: TGTGCCACCTCATGGTCGACGTTGGCGGCGAACACTGAAGCTTTCTTT.

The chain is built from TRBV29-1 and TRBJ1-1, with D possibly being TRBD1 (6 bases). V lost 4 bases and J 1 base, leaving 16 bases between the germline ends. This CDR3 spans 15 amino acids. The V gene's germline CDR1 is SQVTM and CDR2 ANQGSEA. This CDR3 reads CSVALQGGGNTEAFF. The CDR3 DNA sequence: TGCAGCGTTGCCCTCCAAGGGGGGGGGAACACTGAAGCTTTCTTT.

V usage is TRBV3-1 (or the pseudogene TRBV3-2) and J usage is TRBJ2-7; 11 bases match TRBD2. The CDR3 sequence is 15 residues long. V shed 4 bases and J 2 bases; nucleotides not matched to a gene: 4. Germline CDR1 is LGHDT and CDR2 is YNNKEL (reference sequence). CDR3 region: CASSRSGGGTYEQYF. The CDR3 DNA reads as TGTGCCAGCAGCCGTAGCGGGGGGGGGACCTACGAGCAGTACTTC.

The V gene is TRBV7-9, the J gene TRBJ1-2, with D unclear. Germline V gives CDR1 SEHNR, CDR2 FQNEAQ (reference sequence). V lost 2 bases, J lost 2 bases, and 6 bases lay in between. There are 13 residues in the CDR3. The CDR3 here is CASSLPGNYGYTF. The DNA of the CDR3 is TGTGCCAGCAGCTTACCGGGAAACTATGGCTACACCTTC.

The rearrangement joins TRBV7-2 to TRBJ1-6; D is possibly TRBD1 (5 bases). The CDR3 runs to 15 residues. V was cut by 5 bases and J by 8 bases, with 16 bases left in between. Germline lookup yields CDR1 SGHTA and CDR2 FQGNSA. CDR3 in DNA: TGTGCCAGCAGCGGCGGGGGGAATGTCTATTCACCCCTCCACTTT. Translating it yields CASSGGGNVYSPLHF.

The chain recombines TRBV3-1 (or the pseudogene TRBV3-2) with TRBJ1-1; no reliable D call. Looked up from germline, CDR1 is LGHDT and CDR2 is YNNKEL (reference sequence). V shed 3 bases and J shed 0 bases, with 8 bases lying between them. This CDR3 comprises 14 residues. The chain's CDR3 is CASSHYPMNTEAFF. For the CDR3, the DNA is TGTGCCAGCAGCCATTACCCCATGAACACTGAAGCTTTCTTT.

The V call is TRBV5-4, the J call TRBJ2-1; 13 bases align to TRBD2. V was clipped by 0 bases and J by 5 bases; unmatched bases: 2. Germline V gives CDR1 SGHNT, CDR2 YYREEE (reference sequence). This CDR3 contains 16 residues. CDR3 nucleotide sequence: TGTGCCAGCAGCTTGGTCGGGACTAGCGGGAACAATGAGCAGTTCTTC. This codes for CASSLVGTSGNNEQFF.

CDR3 sequence reads: CASSSARRYEQYF. CDR3 in DNA: TGCGCCAGCAGCTCAGCCAGGCGCTACGAGCAGTACTTC. V gene TRBV5-1 combines with J gene TRBJ2-7, with D hard to call. Trimming stripped 3 bases from V and 3 bases from J, with 10 bases between. CDR3 length equals 13 residues. The germline CDR1 and CDR2 sequences are SGHRS and YFSETQ.